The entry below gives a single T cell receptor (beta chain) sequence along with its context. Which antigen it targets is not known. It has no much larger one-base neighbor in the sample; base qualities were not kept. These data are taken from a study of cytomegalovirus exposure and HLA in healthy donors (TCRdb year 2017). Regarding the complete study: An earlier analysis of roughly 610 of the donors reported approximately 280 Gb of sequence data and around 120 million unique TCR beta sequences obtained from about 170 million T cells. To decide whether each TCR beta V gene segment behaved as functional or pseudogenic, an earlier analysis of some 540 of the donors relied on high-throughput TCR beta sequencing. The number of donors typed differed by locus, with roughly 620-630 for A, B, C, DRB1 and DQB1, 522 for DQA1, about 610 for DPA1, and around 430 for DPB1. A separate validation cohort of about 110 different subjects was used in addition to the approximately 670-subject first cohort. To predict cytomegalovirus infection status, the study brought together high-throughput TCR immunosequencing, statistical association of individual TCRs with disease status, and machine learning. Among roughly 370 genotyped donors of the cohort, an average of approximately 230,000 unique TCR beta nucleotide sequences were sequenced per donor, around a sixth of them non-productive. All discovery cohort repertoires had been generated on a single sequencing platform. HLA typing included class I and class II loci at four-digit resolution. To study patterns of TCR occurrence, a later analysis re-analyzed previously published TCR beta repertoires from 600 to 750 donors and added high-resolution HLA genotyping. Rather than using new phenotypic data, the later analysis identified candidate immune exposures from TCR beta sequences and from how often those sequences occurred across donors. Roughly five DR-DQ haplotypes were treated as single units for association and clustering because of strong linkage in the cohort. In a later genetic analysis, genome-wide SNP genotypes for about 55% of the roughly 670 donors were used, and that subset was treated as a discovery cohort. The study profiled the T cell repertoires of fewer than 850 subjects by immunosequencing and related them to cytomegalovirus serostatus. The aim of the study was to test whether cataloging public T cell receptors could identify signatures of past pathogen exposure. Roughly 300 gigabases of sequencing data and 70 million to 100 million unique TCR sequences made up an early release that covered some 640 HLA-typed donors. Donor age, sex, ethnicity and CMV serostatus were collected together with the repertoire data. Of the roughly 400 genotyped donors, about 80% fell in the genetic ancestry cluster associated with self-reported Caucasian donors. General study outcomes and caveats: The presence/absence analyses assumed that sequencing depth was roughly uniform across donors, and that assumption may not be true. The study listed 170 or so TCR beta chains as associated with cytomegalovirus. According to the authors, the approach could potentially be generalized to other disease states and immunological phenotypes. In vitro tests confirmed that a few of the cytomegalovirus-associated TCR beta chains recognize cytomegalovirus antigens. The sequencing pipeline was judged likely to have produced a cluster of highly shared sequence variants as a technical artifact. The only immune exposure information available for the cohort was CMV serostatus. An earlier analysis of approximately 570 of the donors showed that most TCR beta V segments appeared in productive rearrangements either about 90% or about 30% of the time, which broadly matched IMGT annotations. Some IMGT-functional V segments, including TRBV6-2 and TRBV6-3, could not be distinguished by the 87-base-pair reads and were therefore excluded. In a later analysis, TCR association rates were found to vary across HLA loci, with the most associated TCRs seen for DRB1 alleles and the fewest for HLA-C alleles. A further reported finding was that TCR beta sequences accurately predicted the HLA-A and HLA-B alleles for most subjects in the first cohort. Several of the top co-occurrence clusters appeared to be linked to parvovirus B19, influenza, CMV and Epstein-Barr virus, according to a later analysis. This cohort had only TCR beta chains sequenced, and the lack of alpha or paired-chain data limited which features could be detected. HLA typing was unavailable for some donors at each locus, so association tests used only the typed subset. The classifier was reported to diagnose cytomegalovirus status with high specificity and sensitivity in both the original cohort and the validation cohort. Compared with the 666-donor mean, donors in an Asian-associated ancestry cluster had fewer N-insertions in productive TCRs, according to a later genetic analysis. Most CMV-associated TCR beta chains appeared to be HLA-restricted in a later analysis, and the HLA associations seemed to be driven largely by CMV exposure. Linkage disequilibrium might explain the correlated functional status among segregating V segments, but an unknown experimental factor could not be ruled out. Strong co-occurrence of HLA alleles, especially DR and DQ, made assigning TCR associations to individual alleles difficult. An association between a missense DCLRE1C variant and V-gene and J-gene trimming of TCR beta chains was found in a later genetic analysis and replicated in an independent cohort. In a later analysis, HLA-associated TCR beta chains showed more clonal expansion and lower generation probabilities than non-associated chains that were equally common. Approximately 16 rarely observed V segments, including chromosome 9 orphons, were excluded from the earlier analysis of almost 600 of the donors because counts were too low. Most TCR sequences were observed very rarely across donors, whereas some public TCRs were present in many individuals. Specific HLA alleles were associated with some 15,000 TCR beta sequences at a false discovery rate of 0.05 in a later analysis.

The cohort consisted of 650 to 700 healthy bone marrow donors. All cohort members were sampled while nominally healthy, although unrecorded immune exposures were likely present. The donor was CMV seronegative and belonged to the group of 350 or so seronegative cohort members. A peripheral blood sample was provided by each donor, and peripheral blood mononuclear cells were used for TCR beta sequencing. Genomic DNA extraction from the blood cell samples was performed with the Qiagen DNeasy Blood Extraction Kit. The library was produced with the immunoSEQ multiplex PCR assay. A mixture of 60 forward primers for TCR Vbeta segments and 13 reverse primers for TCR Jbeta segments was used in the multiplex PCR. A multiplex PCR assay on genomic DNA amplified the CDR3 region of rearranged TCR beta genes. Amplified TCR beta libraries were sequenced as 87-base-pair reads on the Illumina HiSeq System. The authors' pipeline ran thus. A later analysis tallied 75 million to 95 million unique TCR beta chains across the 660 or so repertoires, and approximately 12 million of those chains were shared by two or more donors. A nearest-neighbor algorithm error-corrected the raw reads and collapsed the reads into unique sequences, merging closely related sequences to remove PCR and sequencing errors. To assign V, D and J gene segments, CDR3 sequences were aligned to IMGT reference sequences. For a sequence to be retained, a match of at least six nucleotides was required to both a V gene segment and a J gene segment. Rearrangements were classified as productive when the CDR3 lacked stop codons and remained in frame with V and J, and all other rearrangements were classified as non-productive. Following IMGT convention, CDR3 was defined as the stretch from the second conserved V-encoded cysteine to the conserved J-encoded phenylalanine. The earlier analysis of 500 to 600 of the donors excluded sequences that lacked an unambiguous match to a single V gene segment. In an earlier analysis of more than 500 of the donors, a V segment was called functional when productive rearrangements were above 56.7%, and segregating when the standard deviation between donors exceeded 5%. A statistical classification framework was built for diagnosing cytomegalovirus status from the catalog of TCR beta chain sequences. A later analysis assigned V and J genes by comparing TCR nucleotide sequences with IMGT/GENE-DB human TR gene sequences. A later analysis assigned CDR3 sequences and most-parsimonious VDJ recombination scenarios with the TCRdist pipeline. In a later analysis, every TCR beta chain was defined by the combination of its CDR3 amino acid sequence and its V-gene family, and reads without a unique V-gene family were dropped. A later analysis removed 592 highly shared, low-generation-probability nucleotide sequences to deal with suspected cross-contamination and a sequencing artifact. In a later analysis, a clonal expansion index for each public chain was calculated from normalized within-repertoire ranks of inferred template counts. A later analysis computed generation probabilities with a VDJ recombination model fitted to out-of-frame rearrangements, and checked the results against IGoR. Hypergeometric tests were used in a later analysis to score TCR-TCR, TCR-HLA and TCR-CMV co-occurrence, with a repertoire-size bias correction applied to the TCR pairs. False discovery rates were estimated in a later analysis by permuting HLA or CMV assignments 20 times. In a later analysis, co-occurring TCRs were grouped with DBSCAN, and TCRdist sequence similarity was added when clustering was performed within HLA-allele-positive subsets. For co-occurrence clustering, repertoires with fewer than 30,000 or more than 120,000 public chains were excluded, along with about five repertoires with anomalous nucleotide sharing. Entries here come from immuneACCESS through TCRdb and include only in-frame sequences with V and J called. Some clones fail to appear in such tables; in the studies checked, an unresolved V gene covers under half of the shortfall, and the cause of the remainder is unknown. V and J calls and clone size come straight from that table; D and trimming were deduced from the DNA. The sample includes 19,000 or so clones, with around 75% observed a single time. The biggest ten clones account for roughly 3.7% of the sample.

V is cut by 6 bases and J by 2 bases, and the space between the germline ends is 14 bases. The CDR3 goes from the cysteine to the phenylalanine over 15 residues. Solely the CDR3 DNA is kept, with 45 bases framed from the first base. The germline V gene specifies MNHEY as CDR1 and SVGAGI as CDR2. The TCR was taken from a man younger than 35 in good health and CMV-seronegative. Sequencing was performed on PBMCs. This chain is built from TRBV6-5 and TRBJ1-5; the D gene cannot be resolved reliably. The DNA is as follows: TGTGCCAGCAGCCCGGGGAGTGCCGGCAATCAGCCCCAGCATTTT. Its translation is CASSPGSAGNQPQHF.